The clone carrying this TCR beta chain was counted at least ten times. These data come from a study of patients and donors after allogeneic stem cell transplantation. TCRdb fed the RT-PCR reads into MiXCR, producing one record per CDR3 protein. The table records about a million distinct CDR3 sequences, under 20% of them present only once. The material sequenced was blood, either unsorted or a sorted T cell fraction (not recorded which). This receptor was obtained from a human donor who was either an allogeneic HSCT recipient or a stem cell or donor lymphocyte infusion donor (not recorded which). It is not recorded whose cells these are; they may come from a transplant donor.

CDR3 in DNA: TGTGCCAGCAGTTTTGGTCTGGGGTACTATGGCTACACCTTC. This sequence encodes CASSFGLGYYGYTF. V gene TRBV12-3 or TRBV12-4 combines with J gene TRBJ1-2; D not resolved. Trimming stripped 3 bases from V and 3 bases from J, with 11 bases between. The CDR3 has 14 residues.